The source of this T cell receptor beta chain is a study of blood T cell repertoires in COVID-19. Overall study: PBMCs, B-cell-depleted T cells, or T cells provided the cDNA or gDNA that made up the material.

V dropped 1 base and J dropped 6; count of bases not matched to a gene: 5. The germline V gene encodes CDR1 SGHNT and CDR2 YYREEE (reference sequence). The CDR3 consists of 14 residues. In the authors' methods: Cell counts per sample came from amplifying reference gene primers. TCRdb's table, derived via immunoSEQ multiplex PCR, lists solely in-frame clones and lacks some. For V, J and clone size, that table is used; D and trimming come from the DNA. Altogether approximately 200,000 clones are present, 81% being singletons, with the ten largest covering 9.2%. Clinical history reported by participants formed the basis on which cohorts were assigned.

The sample consisted of PBMCs or T cells enriched from blood (not recorded which). This sequence was found in a man between 40 and 49 years old who had recovered from COVID-19. The chain links TRBV5-4 to TRBJ2-7; 9 bases match TRBD2. This chain's CDR3 is CASSLYGSGSEQYF. In nucleotides, the CDR3 is TGTGCCAGCAGCTTGTATGGTAGCGGGAGCGAGCAGTACTTC.